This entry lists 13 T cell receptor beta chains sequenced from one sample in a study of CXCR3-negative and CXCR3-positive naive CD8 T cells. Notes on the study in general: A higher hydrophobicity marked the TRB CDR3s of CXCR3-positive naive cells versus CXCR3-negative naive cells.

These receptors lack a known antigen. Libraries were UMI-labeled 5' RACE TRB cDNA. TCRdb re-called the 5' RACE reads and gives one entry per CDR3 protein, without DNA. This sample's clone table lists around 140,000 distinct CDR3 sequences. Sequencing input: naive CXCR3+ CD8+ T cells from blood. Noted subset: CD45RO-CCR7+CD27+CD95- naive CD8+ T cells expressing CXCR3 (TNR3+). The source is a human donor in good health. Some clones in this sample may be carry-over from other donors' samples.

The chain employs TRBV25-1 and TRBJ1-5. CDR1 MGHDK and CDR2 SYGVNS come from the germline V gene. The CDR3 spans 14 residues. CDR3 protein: CASSEHKYNQPQHF.

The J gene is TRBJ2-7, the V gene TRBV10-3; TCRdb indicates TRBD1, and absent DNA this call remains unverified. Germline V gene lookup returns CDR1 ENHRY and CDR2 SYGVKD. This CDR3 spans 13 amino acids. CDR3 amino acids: CAISRDSTYEQYF.

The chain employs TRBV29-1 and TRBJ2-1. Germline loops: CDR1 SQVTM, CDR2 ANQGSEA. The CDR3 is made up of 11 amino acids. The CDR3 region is CSVEGYNEQFF.

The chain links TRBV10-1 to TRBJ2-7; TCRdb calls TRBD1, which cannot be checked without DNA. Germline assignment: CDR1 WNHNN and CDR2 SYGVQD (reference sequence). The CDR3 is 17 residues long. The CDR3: CASSESELKTGPGEQYF.

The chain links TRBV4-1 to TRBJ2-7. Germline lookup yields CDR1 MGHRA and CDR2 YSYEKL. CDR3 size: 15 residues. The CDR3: CASSQDRSEYYEQYF.

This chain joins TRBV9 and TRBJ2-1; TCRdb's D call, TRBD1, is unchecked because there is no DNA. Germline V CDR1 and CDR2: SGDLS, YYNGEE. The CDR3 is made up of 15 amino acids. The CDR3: CASSSTGTAYNEQFF.

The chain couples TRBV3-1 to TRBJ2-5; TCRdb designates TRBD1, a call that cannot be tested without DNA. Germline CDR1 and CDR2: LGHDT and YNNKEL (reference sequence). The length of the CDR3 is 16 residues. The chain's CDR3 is CASSQGFRGVGETQYF.

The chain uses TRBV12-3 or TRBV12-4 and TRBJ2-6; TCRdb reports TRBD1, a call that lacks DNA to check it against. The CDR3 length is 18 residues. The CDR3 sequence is CASSLLGETSSGANVLTF.

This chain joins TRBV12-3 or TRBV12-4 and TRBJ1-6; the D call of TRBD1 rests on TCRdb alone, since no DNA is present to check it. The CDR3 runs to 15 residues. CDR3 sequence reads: CASSPSTGPNSPLHF.

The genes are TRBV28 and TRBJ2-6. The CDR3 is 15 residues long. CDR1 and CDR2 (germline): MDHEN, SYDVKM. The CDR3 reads CASSLYTSGANVLTF.

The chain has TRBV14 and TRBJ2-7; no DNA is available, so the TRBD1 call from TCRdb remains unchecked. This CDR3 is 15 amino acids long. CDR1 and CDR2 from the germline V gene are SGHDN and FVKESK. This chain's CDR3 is CASSQDWTGSYEQYF.

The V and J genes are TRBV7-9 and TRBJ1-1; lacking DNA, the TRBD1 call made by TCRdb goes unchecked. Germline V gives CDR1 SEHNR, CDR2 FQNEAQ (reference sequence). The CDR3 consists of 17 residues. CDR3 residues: CASSSYVTGVVPEEAFF.

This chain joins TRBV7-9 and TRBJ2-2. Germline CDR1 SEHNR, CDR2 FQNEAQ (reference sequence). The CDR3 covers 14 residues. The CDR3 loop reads CASSPDRETGELFF. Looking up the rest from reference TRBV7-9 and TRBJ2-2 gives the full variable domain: DTGVSQNPRHKITKRGQNVTFRCDPISEHNRLYWYRQTLGQGPEFLTYFQNEAQLEKSRLLSDRFSAERPKGSFSTLEIQRTEQGDSAMYLCASSPDRETGELFFGEGSRLTVL.